The T cell receptor (beta chain) under discussion was sequenced for a study of regulatory T cells in long-lasting Graves disease. The V gene's germline CDR1 is SEHNR and CDR2 FQNEAQ (reference sequence). CDR3 length equals 16 residues. V gave up 4 bases and J gave up 1 base, with 11 bases separating them. This clonotype was seen repeatedly, ten times or more. The time point denotes: newly diagnosed GD, antithyroid drugs for less than 3 months. RNA from PBMCs was the source of the TCR library. In building TCR beta libraries, iRepertoire HTBI primers were used together with Arm-PCR of CDR3 regions. TCRdb processed the multiplex PCR reads anew with MiXCR; each CDR3 protein has one entry. Of 250,000 to 300,000 distinct CDR3 sequences listed, about 18% were seen once; the top ten hold roughly 15%. In addition, the sample was reused for a study of T cells in Graves' hyperthyroidism and ophthalmopathy.

The clonotype comes from a woman aged 30 to 39 with Graves disease. This rearrangement joins TRBV7-9 to TRBJ2-6, with D hard to call. The source was peripheral blood mononuclear cells (PBMCs), collected at new diagnosis, from a patient treated with antithyroid drugs. CDR3 protein: CASSSLVRSGANVLTF. The CDR3 DNA is TGTGCCAGCAGCTCGTTAGTTAGGTCTGGGGCCAACGTCCTGACTTTC.